Each of the 2 T cell receptor beta chains below was sequenced from the same sample in a study of cytomegalovirus exposure and HLA in healthy donors. PCR primers comprised 60 Vbeta and 13 Jbeta primers. Data came from immunoSEQ multiplex PCR; TCRdb stores just in-frame clones and leaves some out. Of approximately 120,000 clones listed, 70% to 80% are singletons. Sequencing was performed on PBMCs. These receptor sequences come from a man younger than 45 in good health and CMV-seronegative.

In its sample, this clone was seen once. The chain combines TRBV9 with TRBJ2-5, with D possibly matching TRBD2 (6 bases). Germline V gives CDR1 SGDLS, CDR2 YYNGEE. V lost 0 bases, J lost 2 bases, and 14 bases lay in between. This CDR3 has 16 residues. Here the CDR3 DNA reads TGTGCCAGCAGCGTAGCTACATCCGGGGGTCAAGAGACCCAGTACTTC. It translates to CASSVATSGGQETQYF.

J is TRBJ2-3 and V is TRBV7-6; no definite D call. The CDR3 extends over 15 amino acids. V gave up 3 bases and J gave up 2 bases, with 12 bases separating them. CDR1 and CDR2 (germline): SGHVS, FNYEAQ. This CDR3 is CASSLAPGYTDTQYF. The CDR3 nucleotides are TGTGCCAGCAGCTTGGCCCCAGGTTACACAGATACGCAGTATTTT.